Each of the 21 T cell receptor beta chains below was sequenced from the same sample in a study of blood T cell repertoires in COVID-19. Clones were read by immunoSEQ multiplex PCR, and TCRdb kept only the in-frame ones, dropping some. The profile shows fewer than 85,000 clones, around three quarters of them singletons. Input material: peripheral blood. All receptors come from a woman aged 80 or over with active or convalescent COVID-19.

The chain uses TRBV5-4 and TRBJ2-7; weak D call: TRBD1 (7 bases). The CDR3 covers 13 residues. CDR1 is SGHNT, CDR2 YYREEE, per germline (reference sequence). The ends were cut back, 4 bases at V and 4 bases at J, with 12 bases in the middle. CDR3: CASSRSGGYEQYF. The CDR3 DNA is TGTGCCAGCAGCCGGTCAGGGGGGTACGAGCAGTACTTC.

The chain carries TRBV4-3 and TRBJ2-1, with TRBD2 identical over 11 bases. After removal of 0 bases from V and 4 bases from J, the junction contained 2 bases not matched to a gene. The germline gives CDR1 LGHNA, CDR2 YSLEER. The CDR3 totals 16 residues. The CDR3 protein is CASSQDASGGYNEQFF. DNA of the CDR3: TGCGCCAGCAGCCAAGATGCTAGCGGGGGGTACAATGAGCAGTTCTTC.

This clone was recorded only once. The J gene is TRBJ2-5, the V gene TRBV24-1; 11 bases match TRBD2. The CDR3 has 17 amino acids. Germline CDR1 and CDR2: KGHDR and SFDVKD. With 12 bases clipped from V and 3 bases from J, the junction kept 17 bases outside the gene matches. In DNA, the CDR3 is TGTGCCCCGTCAGTGACTAGCGGGAACAGACCAGAAGAGACCCAGTACTTC. Residues: CAPSVTSGNRPEETQYF.

Only one count was recorded for this clone. The chain carries TRBV10-3 and TRBJ1-5; D gene unclear. Germline assignment: CDR1 ENHRY and CDR2 SYGVKD. This CDR3 comprises 13 residues. V shed 3 bases and J shed 4 bases, with 7 bases lying between them. In nucleotides, the CDR3 is TGTGCCATCAGTGATGCGGGAAATCAGCCCCAGCATTTT. As protein: CAISDAGNQPQHF.

V gene TRBV6-5 combines with J gene TRBJ2-3; D gene uncertain. This CDR3 has 13 amino acids. Trimming shortened V by 0 bases and J by 3 bases, and 4 bases separated the two germline ends. Looked up from germline, CDR1 is MNHEY and CDR2 is SVGAGI. The CDR3 sequence is CASSYSGTDTQYF. The CDR3 DNA is TGTGCCAGCAGTTACTCCGGGACAGATACGCAGTATTTT.

A few counts support this clone. The J gene is TRBJ1-6, the V gene TRBV5-5, with 12 positions matching TRBD1. Germline V lookup: CDR1 SGHKS, CDR2 YYEKEE (reference sequence). This CDR3 has 16 residues. V lost 4 bases and J lost 13; bases outside the gene matches: 12. This chain's CDR3 is CASSVEPGTGGQPLHF. In DNA form, the CDR3 reads TGTGCCAGCAGCGTGGAACCCGGGACAGGGGGCCAGCCCCTCCACTTT.

V is TRBV28 and J is TRBJ2-7, with D tentatively TRBD1 (5 bases). Germline V lookup: CDR1 MDHEN, CDR2 SYDVKM. V gave up 8 bases and J gave up 1 base, with 12 bases separating them. The CDR3 consists of 13 residues. The CDR3, as DNA: TGTGCCAGCGGGTTCAGGGTTTCCTACGAGCAGTACTTC. Its protein is CASGFRVSYEQYF. The variable domain in full, with the rest retrieved from reference TRBV28 and TRBJ2-7, is DVKVTQSSRYLVKRTGEKVFLECVQDMDHENMFWYRQDPGLGLRLIYFSYDVKMKEKGDIPEGYSVSREKKERFSLILESASTNQTSMYLCASGFRVSYEQYFGPGTRLTVT.

The chain has TRBV4-3 and TRBJ2-5; a weak D match, TRBD1 (5 bases). The CDR3 loop spans 14 amino acids. CDR1 and CDR2 from the germline V gene are LGHNA and YSLEER. V was shortened by 3 bases and J by 7 bases, with 15 bases between the two germline ends. CDR3 sequence: CASSQGDGARTQYF. DNA for the CDR3: TGCGCCAGCAGCCAGGGCGATGGGGCTCGGACCCAGTACTTC.

V gene TRBV12-3 or TRBV12-4 combines with J gene TRBJ1-2, with 8 bases matching TRBD1. The CDR3 runs 13 residues. V was clipped by 5 bases and J by 7 bases; unmatched bases: 6. The CDR3 nucleotides are TGTGCCAGCAGTACGGGACAGGTGTTTGGCTACACCTTC. Its protein is CASSTGQVFGYTF.

The CDR3 DNA follows: TGTGCCTGGAGTGCCCCGGGTCCTAATCAGCCCCAGCATTTT. It yields the protein CAWSAPGPNQPQHF. This rearrangement joins TRBV30 to TRBJ1-5; unclear D gene. The CDR3 is made up of 14 amino acids. Germline CDR1 reads GTSNPN; CDR2 reads SVGIG (reference sequence). Trimming took 1 base from V and 4 from J, leaving 11 bases between them.

The rearrangement joins TRBV4-3 to TRBJ1-4, with D possibly matching TRBD1 (5 bases). The CDR3 runs to 16 residues. Germline loops: CDR1 LGHNA, CDR2 YSLEER. With 4 bases removed from V and 3 bases from J, the gap between germline ends came to 15 bases. The CDR3: CASSPNWGVANEKLFF. In DNA, the CDR3 is TGCGCCAGCAGCCCCAACTGGGGGGTTGCTAATGAAAAACTGTTTTTT.

This chain connects TRBV6-5 to TRBJ2-7; 11 bases are shared with TRBD2. The germline V gene has CDR1 MNHEY and CDR2 SVGAGI. The J segment lost 9 bases and the V segment lost 6 bases, leaving 7 bases of the junction unmatched. The CDR3 runs 13 residues. CDR3 DNA: TGTGCCAGCAGACTAGCGGGGGCCTTCGCGCAGTACTTC. This gives the protein CASRLAGAFAQYF.

Details on this clone: The junction departs from germline at one end; a sequencing error may be responsible. V is TRBV5-5 and J is TRBJ2-5; TRBD2 agrees at 10 bases. Germline CDR1 reads SGHKS; CDR2 reads YYEKEE (reference sequence). This CDR3 contains 15 residues. The CDR3 loop reads CASTLSGGARETQYF. DNA for the CDR3: TGTGCCAGCACCTTGAGCGGGGGGGCCAGGGAGACCCAGTACTTC.

The table lists this clone with a count of one. This sequence joins TRBV7-9 and TRBJ2-7, with TRBD1 as a possible D gene (6 bases). Germline CDR1 and CDR2: SEHNR and FQNEAQ (reference sequence). Deletions cut 1 base from V and 0 bases from J, with 16 bases between. CDR3 size: 17 residues. CDR3 region: CASSLGGRGQSSYEQYF. The CDR3, as DNA: TGTGCCAGCAGCTTAGGCGGCAGGGGCCAATCCTCCTACGAGCAGTACTTC.

The chain links TRBV5-1 to TRBJ2-7; 7 bases line up with TRBD1. V was pared by 0 bases and J by 2 bases, with 5 bases of the junction left unmatched. The CDR3 has 15 residues. Germline V gene data show CDR1 as SGHRS and CDR2 as YFSETQ. The CDR3 here is CASSLVGTDTYEQYF. The CDR3 DNA follows: TGCGCCAGCAGCTTGGTCGGGACAGATACCTACGAGCAGTACTTC.

The chain couples TRBV12-5 to TRBJ2-3; 8 positions match TRBD1. The CDR3 runs 18 residues. The V gene's germline CDR1 is LGHNT and CDR2 FRNRAP. V shed 1 base, J shed 7 bases, and the junction held 16 bases outside the gene matches. This CDR3 is CASGLGQKDRESVNTQYF. As DNA, the CDR3 is TGTGCTAGTGGTTTGGGCCAAAAGGACAGGGAATCGGTCAATACGCAGTATTTT.

The V call is TRBV15, the J call TRBJ1-1; 8 nucleotides line up with TRBD1. The CDR3 contains 16 residues. The junction had 10 bases not matched to a gene; V was cut back by 4 bases and J by 3 bases. Germline V CDR1 and CDR2: LNHNV, YYDKDF (reference sequence). In DNA, the CDR3 is TGTGCCACCAGCATAGAAATCCAGGGGGCGGACACTGAAGCTTTCTTT. Protein: CATSIEIQGADTEAFF.

This chain uses TRBV10-1 with TRBJ2-2; 10 nucleotides align to TRBD1. V dropped 6 bases and J dropped 7; count of bases not matched to a gene: 8. This CDR3 spans 15 amino acids. Germline V gene data show CDR1 as WNHNN and CDR2 as SYGVQD (reference sequence). CDR3 DNA sequence: TGCGCCAGCAGATCCGGGACAGGGGAAGTCGGGGAGCTGTTTTTT. It translates to CASRSGTGEVGELFF.

The rearrangement uses TRBV6-2 or TRBV6-3 and TRBJ2-7; 8 bases are shared with TRBD2. Losses at the gene ends were 2 bases for V and 4 bases for J; bases not matched to a gene: 4. CDR1 and CDR2 from the germline V gene are MNHEY and SVGEGT. The CDR3 spans 14 residues. CDR3 nucleotides: TGTGCCAGCAGTTACGTAGCGGGGAATTACGAGCAGTACTTC. This encodes CASSYVAGNYEQYF.

This clone occurred once. The gene calls are TRBV2 and TRBJ2-4, with D maybe TRBD1 (5 bases). Germline CDR1 SNHLY, CDR2 FYNNEI. Trimming pared 10 bases from V and 5 bases from J, leaving 9 bases between. This CDR3 comprises 11 residues. The CDR3 is CAIRTQNIQYF. CDR3 nucleotides: TGTGCCATCAGGACACAAAACATTCAGTACTTC.

This clone was observed a few times. The genes are TRBV4-3 and TRBJ1-2; tentatively, D is TRBD1 (6 bases). Germline V lookup: CDR1 LGHNA, CDR2 YSLEER. The CDR3 length is 13 residues. V was shortened by 0 bases and J by 8 bases, with 10 bases between the two germline ends. Here the CDR3 reads CASSQDQGSGYTF. The DNA for the CDR3 is TGCGCCAGCAGCCAAGATCAGGGGTCAGGCTACACCTTC.